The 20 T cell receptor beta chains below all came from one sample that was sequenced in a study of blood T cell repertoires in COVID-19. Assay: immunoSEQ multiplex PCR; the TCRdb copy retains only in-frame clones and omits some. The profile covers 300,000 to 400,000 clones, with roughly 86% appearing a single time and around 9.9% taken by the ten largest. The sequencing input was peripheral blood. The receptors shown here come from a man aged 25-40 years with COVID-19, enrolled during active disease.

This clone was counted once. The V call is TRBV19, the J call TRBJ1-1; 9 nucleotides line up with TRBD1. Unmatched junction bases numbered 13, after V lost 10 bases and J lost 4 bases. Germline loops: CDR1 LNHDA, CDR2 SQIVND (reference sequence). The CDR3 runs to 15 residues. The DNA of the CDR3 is TGTGCCACTTTCTCCCCGCAGACAGGGGGCACTGAAGCTTTCTTT. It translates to CATFSPQTGGTEAFF. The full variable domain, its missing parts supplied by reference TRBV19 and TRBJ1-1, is DGGITQSPKYLFRKEGQNVTLSCEQNLNHDAMYWYRQDPGQGLRLIYYSQIVNDFQKGDIAEGYSVSREKKESFPLTVTSAQKNPTAFYLCATFSPQTGGTEAFFGQGTRLTVV.

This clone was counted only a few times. The CDR3 DNA is TGTGCCAGCAGCTTGGCCGGACAGGGGGGTATTCTCTATGGCTACACCTTC. This sequence encodes CASSLAGQGGILYGYTF. This chain links TRBV5-4 with TRBJ1-2; 10 nucleotides match TRBD1. The CDR3 has 17 residues. Per germline, CDR1 SGHNT and CDR2 YYREEE (reference sequence). Trimming removed 0 bases from V and 4 bases from J; junction bases left unmatched: 9.

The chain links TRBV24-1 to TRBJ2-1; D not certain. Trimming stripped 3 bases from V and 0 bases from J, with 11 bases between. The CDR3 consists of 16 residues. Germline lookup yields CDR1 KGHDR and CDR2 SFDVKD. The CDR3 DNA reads TGTGCCACCAGTGATCGTGTCAAGAGCTCCTACAATGAGCAGTTCTTC. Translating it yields CATSDRVKSSYNEQFF.

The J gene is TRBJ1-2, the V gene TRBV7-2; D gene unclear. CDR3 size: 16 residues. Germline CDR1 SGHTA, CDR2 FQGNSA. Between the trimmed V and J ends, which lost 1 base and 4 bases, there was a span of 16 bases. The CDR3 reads CASSLDTGPNLYGYTF. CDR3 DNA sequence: TGTGCCAGCAGCTTAGATACGGGTCCCAACCTCTATGGCTACACCTTC.

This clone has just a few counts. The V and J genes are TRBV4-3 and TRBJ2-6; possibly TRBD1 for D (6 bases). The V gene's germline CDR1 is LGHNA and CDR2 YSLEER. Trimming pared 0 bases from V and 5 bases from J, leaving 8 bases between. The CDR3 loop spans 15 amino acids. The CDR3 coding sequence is TGCGCCAGCAGCCAAGAGAGGGGGTGGGCCAACGTCCTGACTTTC. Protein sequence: CASSQERGWANVLTF.

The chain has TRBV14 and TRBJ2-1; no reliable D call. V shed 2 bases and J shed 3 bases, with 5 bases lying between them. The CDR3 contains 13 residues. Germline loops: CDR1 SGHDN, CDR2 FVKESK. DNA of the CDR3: TGTGCCAGCAGCCAATCTAGCTACAATGAGCAGTTCTTC. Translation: CASSQSSYNEQFF.

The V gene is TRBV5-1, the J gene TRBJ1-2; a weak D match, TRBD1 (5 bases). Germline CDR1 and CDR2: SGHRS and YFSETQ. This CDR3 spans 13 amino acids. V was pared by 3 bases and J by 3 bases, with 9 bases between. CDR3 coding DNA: TGCGCCAGCAGCTCAACAGGATACTATGGCTACACCTTC. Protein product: CASSSTGYYGYTF.

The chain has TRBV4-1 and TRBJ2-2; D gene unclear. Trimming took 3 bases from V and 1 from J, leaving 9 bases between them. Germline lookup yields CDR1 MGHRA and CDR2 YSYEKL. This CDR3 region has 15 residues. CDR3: CASSQWQRNTGELFF. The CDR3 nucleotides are TGCGCCAGCAGCCAGTGGCAACGGAACACCGGGGAGCTGTTTTTT.

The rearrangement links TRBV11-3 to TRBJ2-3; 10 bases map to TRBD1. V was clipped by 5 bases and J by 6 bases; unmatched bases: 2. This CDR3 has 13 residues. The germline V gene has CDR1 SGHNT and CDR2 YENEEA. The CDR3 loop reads CASSTGQGDTQYF. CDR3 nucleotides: TGTGCCAGCAGCACGGGACAGGGGGATACGCAGTATTTT.

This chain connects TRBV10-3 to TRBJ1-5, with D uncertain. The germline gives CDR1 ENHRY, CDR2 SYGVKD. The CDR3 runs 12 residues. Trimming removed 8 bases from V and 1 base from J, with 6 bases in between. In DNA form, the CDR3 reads TGTGCCATCGCGGGAAGCAATCAGCCCCAGCATTTT. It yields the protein CAIAGSNQPQHF.

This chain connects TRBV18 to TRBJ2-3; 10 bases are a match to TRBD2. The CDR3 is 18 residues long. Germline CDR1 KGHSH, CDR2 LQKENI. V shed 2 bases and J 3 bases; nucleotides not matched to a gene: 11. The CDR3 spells CASSPVLAGVSLTDTQYF. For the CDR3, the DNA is TGTGCCAGCTCACCAGTTCTAGCGGGAGTTAGCTTGACAGATACGCAGTATTTT.

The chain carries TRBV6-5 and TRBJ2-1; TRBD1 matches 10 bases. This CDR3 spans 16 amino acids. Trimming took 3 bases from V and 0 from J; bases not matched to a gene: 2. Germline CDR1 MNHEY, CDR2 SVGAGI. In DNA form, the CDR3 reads TGTGCCAGCAGTTATTGGACAGGGGGCTCCTACAATGAGCAGTTCTTC. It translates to CASSYWTGGSYNEQFF.

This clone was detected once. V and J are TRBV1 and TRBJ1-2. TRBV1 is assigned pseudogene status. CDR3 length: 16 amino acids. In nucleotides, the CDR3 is TGCACCAGCAGCGGCCCGGGAAGTAGGGCTCGCTATGGCTACACCTTC. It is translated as CTSSGPGSRARYGYTF.

DNA of the CDR3: TGTGCCAGCAGCTTAAAGGGGGGGTTGGACGTTCATGGCTACACCTTC. It codes for CASSLKGGLDVHGYTF. The V gene is TRBV7-9, the J gene TRBJ1-2; TRBD1 might be the D (6 bases). The V gene lost 2 bases and the J gene lost 6 bases, with 19 bases spanning the gap. Germline CDR1 is SEHNR and CDR2 is FQNEAQ (reference sequence). This CDR3 is 16 amino acids long.

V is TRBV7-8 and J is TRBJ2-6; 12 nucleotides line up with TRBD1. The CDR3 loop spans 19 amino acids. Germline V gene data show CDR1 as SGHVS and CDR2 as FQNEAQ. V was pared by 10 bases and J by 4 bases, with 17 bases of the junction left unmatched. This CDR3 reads CATSLLGQGAQTGANVLTF. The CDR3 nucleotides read TGTGCCACCTCACTTTTGGGACAGGGGGCGCAGACAGGGGCCAACGTCCTGACTTTC.

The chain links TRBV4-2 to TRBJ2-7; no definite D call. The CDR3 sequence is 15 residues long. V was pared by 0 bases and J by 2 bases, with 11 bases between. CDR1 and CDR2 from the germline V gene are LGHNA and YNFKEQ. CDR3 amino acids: CASSQDYDIPYEQYF. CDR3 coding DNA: TGTGCCAGCAGCCAAGATTACGACATCCCCTACGAGCAGTACTTC.

The CDR3 sequence: CAIRADRGQGTIYF. CDR3 sequence (DNA): TGTGCCATCAGAGCAGACAGGGGGCAAGGCACCATATATTTT. V usage is TRBV10-3 and J usage is TRBJ1-3, with TRBD1 matching 10 bases. Germline V gene lookup returns CDR1 ENHRY and CDR2 SYGVKD. The CDR3 totals 14 residues. V lost 6 bases and J lost 9; bases outside the gene matches: 8.

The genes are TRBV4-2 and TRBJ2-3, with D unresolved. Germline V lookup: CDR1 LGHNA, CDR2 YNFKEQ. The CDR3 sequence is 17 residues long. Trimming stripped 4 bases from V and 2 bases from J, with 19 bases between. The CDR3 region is CASSPPRRLRLTDTQYF. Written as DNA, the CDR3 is TGTGCCAGCAGCCCGCCCCGAAGGTTACGACTCACAGATACGCAGTATTTT.

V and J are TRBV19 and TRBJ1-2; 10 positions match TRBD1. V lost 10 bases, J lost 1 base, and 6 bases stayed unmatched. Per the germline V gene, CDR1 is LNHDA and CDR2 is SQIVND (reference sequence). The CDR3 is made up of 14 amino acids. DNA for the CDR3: TGTGCCATTTCGGGACAGGGGCTTAACTATGGCTACACCTTC. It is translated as CAISGQGLNYGYTF.

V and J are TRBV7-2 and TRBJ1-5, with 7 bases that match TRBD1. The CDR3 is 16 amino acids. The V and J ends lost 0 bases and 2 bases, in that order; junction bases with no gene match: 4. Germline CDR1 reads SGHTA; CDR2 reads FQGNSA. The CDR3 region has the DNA TGTGCCAGCAGCTTAGCGTCGACAGGGCGCAATCAGCCCCAGCATTTT. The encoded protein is CASSLASTGRNQPQHF.